The 32 T cell receptor beta chains in this list originate from one sample, sequenced in a study of molecular identifiers for immune sequencing clone quantification. Each CDR3 protein gets one entry after TCRdb re-called the PCR reads with MiXCR. The profile shows 550,000 to 750,000 distinct CDR3 sequences, about 20% of them singletons. The sample consisted of naive CD8+ T cells from blood, with Jurkat cell RNA spiked in. Subset noted: FACS-sorted CD8+CD4-CCR7+CD45RA+ naive T cells. The receptors derive from a human donor in good health. Some libraries in this study had Jurkat cell RNA spiked in.

This clonotype was found a few times. This could be a read error, since a much larger clone is one nucleotide away. The chain links TRBV20-1 to TRBJ2-5, with D perhaps matching TRBD2 (6 bases). Per germline, CDR1 DFQATT and CDR2 SNEGSKA (reference sequence). The CDR3 contains 13 residues. The CDR3 DNA follows: TGCAGTGCGCGGCCAAGACTAGAAGAGGCCCAGTACTTC. It encodes CSARPRLEEAQYF.

This clonotype showed up many times. The chain carries TRBV7-9 and TRBJ2-7; 7 bases line up with TRBD1. Trimming removed 5 bases from V and 1 base from J; junction bases left unmatched: 11. This CDR3 has 16 residues. CDR1 SEHNR and CDR2 FQNEAQ come from the germline V gene (reference sequence). The CDR3 reads CASSTSRDSSSYEQYF. The CDR3 DNA is TGTGCCAGCAGCACCTCCAGGGACAGCAGTTCCTACGAGCAGTACTTC.

CDR3 bases: TGTGCCAGCAGCTTAGTACCAGGACAGGCCCCGTGGGGCACCGGGGAGCTGTTTTTT. Amino acids: CASSLVPGQAPWGTGELFF. The chain is built from TRBV7-9 and TRBJ2-2, with 7 bases that match TRBD1. This CDR3 region has 19 residues. Trimming took 1 base from V and 4 from J; bases not matched to a gene: 15. Germline assignment: CDR1 SEHNR and CDR2 FQNEAQ (reference sequence).

Comments on this clonotype: Being one base from a much bigger clone, this may be a read error. The gene calls are TRBV12-3 or TRBV12-4 and TRBJ2-5; 14 nucleotides align to TRBD2. With V trimmed by 8 bases and J by 5 bases, 10 bases remained unmatched. There are 16 residues in the CDR3. CDR3: CASGWPGLAGAETQYF. The CDR3 DNA is TGTGCCAGCGGTTGGCCGGGACTAGCGGGAGCCGAGACCCAGTACTTC.

V usage is TRBV27 and J usage is TRBJ1-1, with D possibly being TRBD1 (5 bases). The CDR3 spans 15 residues. V gave up 7 bases and J gave up 10 bases, with 25 bases separating them. Per the germline V gene, CDR1 is MNHEY and CDR2 is SMNVEV (reference sequence). CDR3 amino acids: CASTSFLEGPSSAFF. In nucleotides, the CDR3 is TGTGCCAGCACTAGTTTTCTTGAGGGACCCAGCTCAGCTTTCTTT.

To note about this clonotype: A single base separates this from a much larger clone, so it may be a read error. The genes are TRBV29-1 and TRBJ1-3; 7 positions match TRBD1. The CDR3 is made up of 14 amino acids. Germline V gene data show CDR1 as SQVTM and CDR2 as ANQGSEA. The V and J ends lost 6 bases and 1 base, in that order; junction bases with no gene match: 6. In DNA form, the CDR3 reads TGCAGCGTACATACAGGGGAGTCTGGAAACACCATATATTTT. Protein: CSVHTGESGNTIYF.

This clonotype was found many times. The chain couples TRBV6-5 to TRBJ1-1; TRBD1 matches at 7 bases. There are 14 residues in the CDR3. After removal of 2 bases from V and 2 bases from J, the junction contained 2 bases not matched to a gene. CDR1 MNHEY and CDR2 SVGAGI come from the germline V gene. The DNA for the CDR3 is TGTGCCAGCAGTTACGGGACAGCCAACACTGAAGCTTTCTTT. Protein sequence: CASSYGTANTEAFF.

This clonotype turned up a few times. The chain recombines TRBV19 with TRBJ1-1; a weak D match, TRBD1 (5 bases). The CDR3 is 12 residues long. V lost 6 bases and J 5 bases, leaving 10 bases between the germline ends. Germline V gives CDR1 LNHDA, CDR2 SQIVND (reference sequence). The chain's CDR3 is CASRTGTTEAFF. In DNA, the CDR3 is TGTGCCAGTAGGACCGGGACGACTGAAGCTTTCTTT.

Comment on this clonotype: A much more abundant neighbour one base away suggests this may be a read error. The J gene is TRBJ1-2, the V gene TRBV4-3; TRBD1 aligns across 9 bases. The CDR3 loop spans 16 amino acids. V trimming: 4 bases; J trimming: 2 bases; junction bases outside the gene matches: 8. Looked up from germline, CDR1 is LGHNA and CDR2 is YSLEER. The CDR3 DNA is TGCGCCAGCAGCCGCGCGACAGGGGGAGAGAACTATGGCTACACCTTC. This codes for CASSRATGGENYGYTF.

This clonotype was detected ten times or more. CDR3 coding DNA: TGCGCCAGCAGCCTGGGGACTTCAGATACGCAGTATTTT. This encodes CASSLGTSDTQYF. The V and J genes are TRBV4-1 and TRBJ2-3, with a tentative D call TRBD2 (6 bases). Germline-derived CDR1 and CDR2 are MGHRA and YSYEKL. Trimming pared 4 bases from V and 4 bases from J, leaving 9 bases between. CDR3 length: 13 amino acids.

This clonotype was seen repeatedly, ten times or more. The genes are TRBV14 and TRBJ2-5; unclear D gene. The V gene lost 1 base and the J gene lost 2 bases, with 11 bases spanning the gap. The CDR3 length is 15 residues. Looked up from germline, CDR1 is SGHDN and CDR2 is FVKESK. This CDR3 is CASSQALGWQETQYF. CDR3 sequence (DNA): TGTGCCAGCAGCCAAGCCTTGGGGTGGCAAGAGACCCAGTACTTC. The full variable domain, in which reference TRBV14 and TRBJ2-5 provide the parts outside the CDR3, is EAGVTQFPSHSVIEKGQTVTLRCDPISGHDNLYWYRRVMGKEIKFLLHFVKESKQDESGMPNNRFLAERTGGTYSTLKVQPAELEDSGVYFCASSQALGWQETQYFGPGTRLLVL.

About this clonotype itself: A much bigger clone sits one base away, suggesting this may be a read error. The rearrangement links TRBV28 to TRBJ2-7, with D possibly TRBD2 on 5 matching bases. The CDR3 is made up of 15 amino acids. Germline values: CDR1 MDHEN, CDR2 SYDVKM. This CDR3 reads CASSFRGLISHEQYF. The DNA of the CDR3 is TGTGCCAGCAGTTTTCGGGGATTAATCTCCCACGAGCAGTACTTC.

This clonotype was detected ten times or more. This sequence joins TRBV4-1 and TRBJ1-5, with 7 bases lining up with TRBD1. J was trimmed by 6 bases and V by 5 bases; bases with no gene match: 10. CDR3 size: 15 residues. Germline V gene lookup returns CDR1 MGHRA and CDR2 YSYEKL. The CDR3 nucleotides are TGCGCCAGCAGCTTCGACAGGGCGATGGTTCAGCCCCAGCATTTT. Protein sequence: CASSFDRAMVQPQHF.

There are a few counts of this clonotype. This rearrangement joins TRBV5-4 to TRBJ2-1, with TRBD2 matching over 10 bases. Germline trimming cut 1 base from V and 6 bases from J; bases unmatched to any gene: 10. This CDR3 is built from 17 residues. Germline V gene data show CDR1 as SGHNT and CDR2 as YYREEE (reference sequence). The CDR3 reads CASSLLSTGLAINEQFF. DNA for the CDR3: TGTGCCAGCAGCTTGCTTTCGACGGGACTAGCGATCAATGAGCAGTTCTTC.

As regards this clonotype: A read error is likely, as this CDR3 ends without the conserved phenylalanine or tryptophan. The V gene is TRBV12-3 or TRBV12-4, the J gene TRBJ2-5; D perhaps matches TRBD2 (6 bases). There are 14 residues in the CDR3. The V end lost 4 bases, the J end lost 5 bases, and 14 bases lay between the germline ends. CDR3 DNA sequence: TGTGCCAGCAGTTCTGGCCTAGCGAACGAGACCCAGTACCTC. This gives the protein CASSSGLANETQYL.

Note on this clonotype: This may arise from a read error, as a much more abundant clone is one base away. The V call is TRBV20-1, the J call TRBJ2-4; D remains ambiguous. The CDR3 loop spans 13 amino acids. CDR1 is DFQATT, CDR2 SNEGSKA, per germline (reference sequence). Trimming pared 6 bases from V and 5 bases from J, leaving 14 bases between. Written as DNA, the CDR3 is TGCAGTGCGGATAGACCGACCGAAAACATTCAGTACTTC. It translates to CSADRPTENIQYF.

V is TRBV27 and J is TRBJ2-7; a weak D match, TRBD2 (7 bases). The CDR3 is 15 residues long. Between the trimmed V and J ends, which lost 10 bases and 5 bases, there was a span of 24 bases. Germline lookup yields CDR1 MNHEY and CDR2 SMNVEV (reference sequence). The DNA of the CDR3 is TGTGCCACCTCAGTGGGGGCGGGAGACGGAGACGAGCAGTACTTC. This gives the protein CATSVGAGDGDEQYF.

As concerns this clonotype: This sequence may be a read error, since a much larger clone differs from it by one base. The chain couples TRBV29-1 to TRBJ2-7; D call uncertain. Deletions cut 1 base from V and 7 bases from J, with 8 bases between. The germline CDR1 and CDR2 sequences are SQVTM and ANQGSEA. This CDR3 comprises 11 residues. The CDR3 bases are TGCAGCGTTGAAGTGCAGCGTGAGCAGTACTTC. Its translation is CSVEVQREQYF.

This clonotype was seen ten or more times. The J gene is TRBJ2-4, the V gene TRBV18, with 7 positions matching TRBD2. Germline CDR1 reads KGHSH; CDR2 reads LQKENI. The junction had 10 bases not matched to a gene; V was cut back by 2 bases and J by 0 bases. This CDR3 has 18 amino acids. For the CDR3, the DNA is TGTGCCAGCTCACCAGGGCTAGCGGACCTACTAGCCAAAAACATTCAGTACTTC. This translates into CASSPGLADLLAKNIQYF.

The V gene is TRBV6-2 or TRBV6-3, the J gene TRBJ2-2, with 10 bases that match TRBD1. With V trimmed by 1 base and J by 7 bases, 6 bases remained unmatched. CDR1 MNHEY and CDR2 SVGEGT come from the germline V gene. The CDR3 is 16 residues long. DNA of the CDR3: TGTGCCAGCAGTTACTTCGGGACAGGGGTCCGCGGGGAGCTGTTTTTT. It translates to CASSYFGTGVRGELFF.

The sample holds many counts of this clonotype. This chain connects TRBV7-6 to TRBJ2-7, with TRBD2 matching over 9 bases. Germline-derived CDR1 and CDR2 are SGHVS and FNYEAQ. CDR3 size: 16 residues. V lost 5 bases and J lost 4; bases outside the gene matches: 12. The CDR3 loop reads CASSLSGSAFQYEQYF. The CDR3 nucleotides read TGTGCCAGCAGCCTTAGCGGGAGTGCCTTTCAGTACGAGCAGTACTTC.

This clonotype was seen many times. The V and J genes are TRBV11-2 and TRBJ2-2; D is unclear. V was pared by 1 base and J by 7 bases, with 7 bases between. This CDR3 spans 13 amino acids. Germline V gives CDR1 SGHAT, CDR2 FQNNGV. The CDR3 coding sequence is TGTGCCAGCAGCTTAGTTGGGGTCGGGGAGCTGTTTTTT. This encodes CASSLVGVGELFF.

With regard to this clonotype: Compared with germline, one end of the junction differs, possibly owing to a read error. The rearrangement uses TRBV20-1 and TRBJ1-1; weak D call: TRBD1 (5 bases). The CDR3 is 15 residues long. Germline V gives CDR1 DFQATT, CDR2 SNEGSKA (reference sequence). The CDR3 here is CGARLIGTHRTEAFF. The CDR3 nucleotides are TGCGGTGCTAGACTTATCGGGACGCACCGAACTGAAGCTTTCTTT.

There are a few counts of this clonotype. V is TRBV19 and J is TRBJ2-7, with D possibly being TRBD2 (5 bases). This CDR3 contains 15 residues. Germline values: CDR1 LNHDA, CDR2 SQIVND (reference sequence). The germline V and J ends were trimmed by 5 bases and 3 bases, with 17 bases remaining between them. The CDR3 protein is CASSPLRAYSYEQYF. The CDR3, as DNA: TGTGCCAGTAGTCCGTTGAGGGCCTACAGCTACGAGCAGTACTTC. Full variable domain (missing parts from reference TRBV19 and TRBJ2-7): DGGITQSPKYLFRKEGQNVTLSCEQNLNHDAMYWYRQDPGQGLRLIYYSQIVNDFQKGDIAEGYSVSREKKESFPLTVTSAQKNPTAFYLCASSPLRAYSYEQYFGPGTRLTVT.

This clonotype was seen only once. The chain has TRBV29-1 and TRBJ2-7; TRBD1 matches at 9 bases. Looked up from germline, CDR1 is SQVTM and CDR2 is ANQGSEA. This CDR3 is 13 amino acids long. The trim removed 6 bases at V and 1 base at J, leaving 4 bases unmatched. The CDR3 region is CSVRDRDSYEQYF. CDR3 coding DNA: TGCAGCGTCCGGGACAGGGATTCCTACGAGCAGTACTTC.

A few counts support this clonotype. This chain connects TRBV19 to TRBJ2-7; possible D gene TRBD2, 5 bases. V was shortened by 2 bases and J by 6 bases, with 17 bases between the two germline ends. The CDR3 has 15 residues. Germline V gene sequence: CDR1 LNHDA, CDR2 SQIVND (reference sequence). In DNA, the CDR3 is TGTGCCAGTAGTATAATGGCAACCCAAGGAGGCGAGCAGTACTTC. This gives the protein CASSIMATQGGEQYF.

The sample holds a few counts of this clonotype. In this CDR3 the conserved last residue, phenylalanine or tryptophan, is missing, so a read error is likely. No DNA is shown, since the ends of the CDR3 on it are uncertain; the CDR3 is the one TCRdb lists. CDR3 residues: CASSLSAGTGQQEQFL. J is TRBJ2-1 and V is TRBV27; TRBD1, the table's D call, lacks a check against the DNA. The CDR3 has 16 residues if both end residues are counted. Germline-derived CDR1 and CDR2 are MNHEY and SMNVEV (reference sequence).

The chain has TRBV7-9 and TRBJ2-3; no firm D call. This CDR3 contains 15 residues. Looked up from germline, CDR1 is SEHNR and CDR2 is FQNEAQ (reference sequence). V gave up 1 base and J gave up 3 bases, with 11 bases separating them. CDR3 sequence reads: CASSLVPAPTDTQYF. The CDR3 nucleotides are TGTGCCAGCAGCTTAGTTCCAGCTCCAACAGATACGCAGTATTTT.

Regarding this clonotype: A much larger clone sits a single nucleotide away, making a read error possible. The CDR3 nucleotides are TGTGCCAGCAGCTCAGGGCCGGTTGCTGGAAACGCCATATATTTT. Translation: CASSSGPVAGNAIYF. V is TRBV11-2 and J is TRBJ1-3; TRBD1 is a possible D gene (5 bases). Germline assignment: CDR1 SGHAT and CDR2 FQNNGV. The CDR3 totals 15 residues.

Note on this clonotype: A much larger clone differs from this one at a single base, so this may be a read error. The V and J genes are TRBV29-1 and TRBJ2-5, with 10 nucleotides matching TRBD2. CDR1 and CDR2 (germline): SQVTM, ANQGSEA. The CDR3 is 16 residues long. The CDR3 region has the DNA TGCAGCGCTGAAGTGGAGCTAGCGGGAGTGGGAGAGACCCAGTACTTC. Translated, it gives CSAEVELAGVGETQYF. Full variable domain (rest looked up from reference TRBV29-1 and TRBJ2-5): SAVISQKPSRDICQRGTSLTIQCQVDSQVTMMFWYRQQPGQSLTLIATANQGSEATYESGFVIDKFPISRPNLTFSTLTVSNMSPEDSSIYLCSAEVELAGVGETQYFGPGTRLLVL.

This clonotype was detected many times. J is TRBJ2-1 and V is TRBV5-1; 10 bases match TRBD1. The CDR3 contains 16 residues. J was trimmed by 3 bases and V by 0 bases; bases with no gene match: 3. Germline values: CDR1 SGHRS, CDR2 YFSETQ. The CDR3 sequence is CASSLGQGAIYNEQFF. As DNA, the CDR3 is TGCGCCAGCAGCTTGGGACAGGGGGCTATCTACAATGAGCAGTTCTTC.

For this clonotype: This clone may be a read error of a much larger clone one base away. The CDR3 end shows no conserved phenylalanine or tryptophan, and so a read error is likely. This rearrangement joins TRBV20-1 to TRBJ2-5; a possible D gene is TRBD2 (5 bases). Trimming took off 0 bases at V and 0 bases at J, with 11 bases between the two ends. Germline CDR1 is DFQATT and CDR2 is SNEGSKA (reference sequence). The CDR3 length is 15 residues. CDR3: CSAREYRGYQETQYY. CDR3 nucleotides: TGCAGTGCTAGAGAGTACCGCGGGTACCAAGAGACCCAGTACTAC.